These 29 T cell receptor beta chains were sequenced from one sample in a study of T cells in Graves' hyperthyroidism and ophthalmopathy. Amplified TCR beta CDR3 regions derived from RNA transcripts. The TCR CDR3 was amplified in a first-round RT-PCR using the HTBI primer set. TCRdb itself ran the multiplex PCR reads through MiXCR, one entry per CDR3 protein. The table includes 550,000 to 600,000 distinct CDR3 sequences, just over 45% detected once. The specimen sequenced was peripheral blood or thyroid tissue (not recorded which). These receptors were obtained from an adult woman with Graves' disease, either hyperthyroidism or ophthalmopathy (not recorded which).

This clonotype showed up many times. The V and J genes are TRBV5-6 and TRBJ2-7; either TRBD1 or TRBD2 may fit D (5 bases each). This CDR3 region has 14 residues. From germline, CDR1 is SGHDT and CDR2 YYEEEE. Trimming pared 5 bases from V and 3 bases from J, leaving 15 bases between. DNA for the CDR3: TGTGCCAGCAGGAAAACCGGGACCAACTACGAGCAGTACTTC. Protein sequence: CASRKTGTNYEQYF.

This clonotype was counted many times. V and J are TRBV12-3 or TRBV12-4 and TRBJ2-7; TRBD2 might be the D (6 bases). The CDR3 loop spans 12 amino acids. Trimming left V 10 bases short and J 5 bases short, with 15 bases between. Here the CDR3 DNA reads TGTGCCATTAGGGCGGGGTCCCACGAGCAGTACTTC. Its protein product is CAIRAGSHEQYF.

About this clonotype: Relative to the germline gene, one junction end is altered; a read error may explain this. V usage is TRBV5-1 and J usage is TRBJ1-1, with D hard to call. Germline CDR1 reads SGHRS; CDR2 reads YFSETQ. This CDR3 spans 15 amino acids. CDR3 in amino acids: CASGLEHGRGTEAFF. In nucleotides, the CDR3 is TGCGCCAGCGGCTTGGAACACGGACGGGGCACTGAAGCTTTCTTT.

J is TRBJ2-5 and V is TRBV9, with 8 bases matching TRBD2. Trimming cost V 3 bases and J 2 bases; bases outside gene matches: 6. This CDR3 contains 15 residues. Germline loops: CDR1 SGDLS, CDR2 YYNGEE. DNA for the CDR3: TGTGCCAGCAGCGGGGGACTAGGGGTACAAGAGACCCAGTACTTC. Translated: CASSGGLGVQETQYF. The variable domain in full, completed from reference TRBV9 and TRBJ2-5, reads DSGVTQTPKHLITATGQRVTLRCSPRSGDLSVYWYQQSLDQGLQFLIQYYNGEERAKGNILERFSAQQFPDLHSELNLSSLELGDSALYFCASSGGLGVQETQYFGPGTRLLVL.

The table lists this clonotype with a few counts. In DNA, the CDR3 is TGTGCCAGCAGCGGCGGGCTCCTAGCGGGCGAGCAGTACTTC. This encodes CASSGGLLAGEQYF. The chain links TRBV9 to TRBJ2-7, with TRBD2 identical over 8 bases. V was pared by 3 bases and J by 6 bases, with 8 bases of the junction left unmatched. CDR1 and CDR2 from the germline V gene are SGDLS and YYNGEE. The CDR3 has 14 amino acids.

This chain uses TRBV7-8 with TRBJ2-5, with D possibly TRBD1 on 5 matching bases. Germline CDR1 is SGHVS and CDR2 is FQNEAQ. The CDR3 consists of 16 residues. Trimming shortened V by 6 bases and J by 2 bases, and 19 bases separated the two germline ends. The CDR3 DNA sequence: TGTGCCAGCAGACGAAACAGCCACAGGACACAAGAGACCCAGTACTTC. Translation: CASRRNSHRTQETQYF.

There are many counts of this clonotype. CDR3 DNA: TGTGCCAGCAGCTTAGGAGGGCCCGTATCACAGATTTACGAGCAGTACTTC. It specifies CASSLGGPVSQIYEQYF. The chain combines TRBV7-6 with TRBJ2-7; D perhaps matches TRBD2 (5 bases). The germline V gene encodes CDR1 SGHVS and CDR2 FNYEAQ. The CDR3 sequence is 17 residues long. Trimming took 1 base from V and 4 from J, leaving 20 bases between them.

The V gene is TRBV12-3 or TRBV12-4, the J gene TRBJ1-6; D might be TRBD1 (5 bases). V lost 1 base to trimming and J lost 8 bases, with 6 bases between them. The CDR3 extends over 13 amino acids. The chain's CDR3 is CASSLGDYSPLHF. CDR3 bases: TGTGCCAGCAGTTTAGGGGACTATTCACCCCTCCACTTT.

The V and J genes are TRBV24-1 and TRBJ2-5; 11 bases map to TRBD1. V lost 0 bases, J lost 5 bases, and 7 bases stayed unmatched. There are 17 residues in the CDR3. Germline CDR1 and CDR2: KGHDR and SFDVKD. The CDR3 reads CATSDLGQGAFGETQYF. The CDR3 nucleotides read TGTGCCACCAGTGATTTGGGACAGGGGGCCTTCGGGGAGACCCAGTACTTC.

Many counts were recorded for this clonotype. The CDR3 bases are TGTGCCAGCAGTTACTGGTGGAATTCACCCCTCCACTTT. Translating it yields CASSYWWNSPLHF. The chain combines TRBV6-5 with TRBJ1-6; D ambiguous. The CDR3 has 13 residues. Germline V gives CDR1 MNHEY, CDR2 SVGAGI. V was trimmed by 1 base and J by 7 bases, leaving 5 bases between them.

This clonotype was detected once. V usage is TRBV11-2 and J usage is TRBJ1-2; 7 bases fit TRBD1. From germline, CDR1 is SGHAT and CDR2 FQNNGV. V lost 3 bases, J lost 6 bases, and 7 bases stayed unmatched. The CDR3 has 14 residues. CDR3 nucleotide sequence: TGTGCCAGCAGCTTCGGGACAGCCGTCGATGGCTACACCTTC. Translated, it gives CASSFGTAVDGYTF.

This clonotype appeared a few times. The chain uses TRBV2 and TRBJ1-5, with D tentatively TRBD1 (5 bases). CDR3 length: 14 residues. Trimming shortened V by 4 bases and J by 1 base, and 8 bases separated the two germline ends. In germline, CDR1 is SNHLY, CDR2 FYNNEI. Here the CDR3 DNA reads TGTGCCAGCAGTGCGTCAGGGAGCAATCAGCCCCAGCATTTT. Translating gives CASSASGSNQPQHF.

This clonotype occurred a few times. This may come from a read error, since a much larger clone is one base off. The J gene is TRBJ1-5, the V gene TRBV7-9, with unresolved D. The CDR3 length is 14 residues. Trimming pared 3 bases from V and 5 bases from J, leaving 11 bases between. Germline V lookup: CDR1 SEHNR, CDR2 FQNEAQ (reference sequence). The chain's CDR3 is CASSLGRADQPQHF. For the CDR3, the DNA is TGTGCCAGCAGCTTGGGAAGGGCTGATCAGCCCCAGCATTTT.

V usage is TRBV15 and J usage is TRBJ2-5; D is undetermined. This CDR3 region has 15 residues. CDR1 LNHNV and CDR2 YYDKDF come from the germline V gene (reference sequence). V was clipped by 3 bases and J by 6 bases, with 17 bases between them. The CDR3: CATSSFDGLGKTQYF. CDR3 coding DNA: TGTGCCACCAGCAGTTTCGACGGGTTGGGGAAGACCCAGTACTTC.

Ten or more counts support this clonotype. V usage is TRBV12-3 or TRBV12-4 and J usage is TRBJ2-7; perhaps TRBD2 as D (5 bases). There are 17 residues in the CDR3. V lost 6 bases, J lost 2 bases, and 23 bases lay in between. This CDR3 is CASSLIRTEDPAYEQYF. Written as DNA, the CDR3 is TGTGCCAGCAGCCTGATTCGGACTGAAGATCCGGCCTACGAGCAGTACTTC.

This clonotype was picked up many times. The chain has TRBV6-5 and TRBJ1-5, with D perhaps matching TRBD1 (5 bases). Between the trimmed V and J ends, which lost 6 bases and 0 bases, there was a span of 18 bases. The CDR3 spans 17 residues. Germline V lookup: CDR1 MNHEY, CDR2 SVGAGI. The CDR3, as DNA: TGTGCCAGCAGCCAATCTCTCACAGGTTATAGCAATCAGCCCCAGCATTTT. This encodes CASSQSLTGYSNQPQHF.

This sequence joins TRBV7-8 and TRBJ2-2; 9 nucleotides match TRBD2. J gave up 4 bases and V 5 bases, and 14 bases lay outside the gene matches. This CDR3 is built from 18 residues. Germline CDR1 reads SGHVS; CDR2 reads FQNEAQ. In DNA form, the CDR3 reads TGTGCCAGCAGCGTTCACCGACGGCTAGCGGGACTCACCGGGGAGCTGTTTTTT. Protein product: CASSVHRRLAGLTGELFF.

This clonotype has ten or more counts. The CDR3: CASRRGQNEAFF. The CDR3, as DNA: TGTGCCAGCAGGAGGGGACAGAATGAAGCTTTCTTT. The rearrangement links TRBV2 to TRBJ1-1, with TRBD1 matching over 7 bases. The CDR3 has 12 residues. Germline values: CDR1 SNHLY, CDR2 FYNNEI. V lost 6 bases, J lost 7 bases, and 5 bases stayed unmatched.

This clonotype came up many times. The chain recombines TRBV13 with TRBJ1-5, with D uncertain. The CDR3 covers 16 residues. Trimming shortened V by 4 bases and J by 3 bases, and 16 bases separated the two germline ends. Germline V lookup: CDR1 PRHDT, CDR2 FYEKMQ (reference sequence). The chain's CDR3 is CASSSVEGALNQPQHF. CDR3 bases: TGTGCCAGCAGCTCCGTGGAGGGTGCCCTCAATCAGCCCCAGCATTTT.

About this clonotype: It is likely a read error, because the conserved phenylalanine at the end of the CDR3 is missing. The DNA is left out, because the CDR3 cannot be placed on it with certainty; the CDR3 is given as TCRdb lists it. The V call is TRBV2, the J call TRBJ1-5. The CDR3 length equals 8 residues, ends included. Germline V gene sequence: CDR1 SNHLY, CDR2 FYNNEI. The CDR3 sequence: CASSAQDV.

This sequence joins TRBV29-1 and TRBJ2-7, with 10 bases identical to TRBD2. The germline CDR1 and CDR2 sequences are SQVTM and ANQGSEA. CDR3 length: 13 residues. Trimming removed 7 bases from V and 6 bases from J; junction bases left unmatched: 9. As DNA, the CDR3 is TGCAGCGCAGGCAGGCTAGCGGGGGTCGAGCAGTACTTC. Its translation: CSAGRLAGVEQYF.

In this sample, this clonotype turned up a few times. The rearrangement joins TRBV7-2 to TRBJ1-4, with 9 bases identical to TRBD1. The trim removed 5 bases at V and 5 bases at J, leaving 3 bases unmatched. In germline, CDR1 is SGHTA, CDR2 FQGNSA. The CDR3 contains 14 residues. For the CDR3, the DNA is TGTGCCAGCAGCATCGACAGGGGGAATGAAAAACTGTTTTTT. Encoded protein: CASSIDRGNEKLFF.

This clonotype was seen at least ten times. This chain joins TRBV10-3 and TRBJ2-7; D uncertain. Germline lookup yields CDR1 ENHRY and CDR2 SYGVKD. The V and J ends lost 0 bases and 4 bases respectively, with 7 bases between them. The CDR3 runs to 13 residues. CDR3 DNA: TGTGCCATCAGTGAGTCGGCTGTATACGAGCAGTACTTC. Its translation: CAISESAVYEQYF.

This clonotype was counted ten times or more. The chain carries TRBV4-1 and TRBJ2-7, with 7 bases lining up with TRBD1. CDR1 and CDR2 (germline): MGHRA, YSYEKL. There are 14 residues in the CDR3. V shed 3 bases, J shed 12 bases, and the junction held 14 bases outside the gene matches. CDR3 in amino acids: CASSQRPLDRAWYF. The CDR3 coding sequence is TGCGCCAGCAGCCAGAGACCCCTCGACAGGGCCTGGTACTTC.

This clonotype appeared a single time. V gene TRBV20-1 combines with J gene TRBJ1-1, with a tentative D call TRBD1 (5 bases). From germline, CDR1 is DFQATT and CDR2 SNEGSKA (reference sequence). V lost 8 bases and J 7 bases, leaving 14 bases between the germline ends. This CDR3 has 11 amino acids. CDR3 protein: CSNKQAIEAFF. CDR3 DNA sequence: TGCAGTAACAAACAGGCAATTGAAGCTTTCTTT.

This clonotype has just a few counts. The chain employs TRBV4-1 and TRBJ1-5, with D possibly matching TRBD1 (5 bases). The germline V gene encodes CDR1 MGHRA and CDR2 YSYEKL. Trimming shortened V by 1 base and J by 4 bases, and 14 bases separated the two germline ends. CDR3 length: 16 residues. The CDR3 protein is CASSQVGGGGNQPQHF. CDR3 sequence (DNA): TGCGCCAGCAGCCAAGTGGGTGGGGGGGGTAATCAGCCCCAGCATTTT.

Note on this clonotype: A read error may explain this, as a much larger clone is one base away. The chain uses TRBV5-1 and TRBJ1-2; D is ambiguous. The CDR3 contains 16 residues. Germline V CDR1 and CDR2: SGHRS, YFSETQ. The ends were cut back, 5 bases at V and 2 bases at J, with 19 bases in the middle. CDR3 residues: CASRVRNGRENYGYTF. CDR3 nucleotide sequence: TGCGCCAGCAGAGTTCGTAACGGACGGGAGAACTATGGCTACACCTTC.

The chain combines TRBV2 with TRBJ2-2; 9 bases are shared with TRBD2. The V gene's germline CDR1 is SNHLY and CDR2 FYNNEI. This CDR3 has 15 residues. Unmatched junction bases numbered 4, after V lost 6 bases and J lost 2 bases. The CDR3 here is CASRVAGANTGELFF. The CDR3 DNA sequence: TGTGCCAGCAGGGTAGCGGGAGCAAACACCGGGGAGCTGTTTTTT.

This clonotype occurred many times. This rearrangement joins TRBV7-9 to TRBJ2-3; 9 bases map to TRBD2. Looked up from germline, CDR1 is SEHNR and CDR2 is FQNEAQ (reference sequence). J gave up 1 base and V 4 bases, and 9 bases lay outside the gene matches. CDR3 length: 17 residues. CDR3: CASSSTLSGGGTDTQYF. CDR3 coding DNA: TGTGCCAGCAGCTCTACCCTTAGCGGGGGAGGCACAGATACGCAGTATTTT.